This TCR beta chain derives from a study of tumor-infiltrating lymphocytes in localized non-small cell lung cancer. At the level of the study: Resected tumor was paired with non-adjacent uninvolved lung from the same patient.

This CDR3 is 19 amino acids long. Germline V gene data show CDR1 as SGHTA and CDR2 as FQGNSA. Deletions cut 5 bases from V and 0 bases from J, with 23 bases between. Sequencing used immunoSEQ multiplex PCR; TCRdb keeps in-frame clones, though not all of them. The sample has about 13,000 clones, 74% seen once; the top ten hold roughly an eighth. This TCR was sampled from a human donor with non-small cell lung cancer. The specimen was uninvolved lung tissue not adjacent to the tumor. The chain is built from TRBV7-2 and TRBJ2-4; weak D call: TRBD2 (6 bases). CDR3 in DNA: TGTGCCAGCAGCGCTACCTCTCGCGGGACTGTGCTAGCCAAAAACATTCAGTACTTC. The encoded protein is CASSATSRGTVLAKNIQYF.